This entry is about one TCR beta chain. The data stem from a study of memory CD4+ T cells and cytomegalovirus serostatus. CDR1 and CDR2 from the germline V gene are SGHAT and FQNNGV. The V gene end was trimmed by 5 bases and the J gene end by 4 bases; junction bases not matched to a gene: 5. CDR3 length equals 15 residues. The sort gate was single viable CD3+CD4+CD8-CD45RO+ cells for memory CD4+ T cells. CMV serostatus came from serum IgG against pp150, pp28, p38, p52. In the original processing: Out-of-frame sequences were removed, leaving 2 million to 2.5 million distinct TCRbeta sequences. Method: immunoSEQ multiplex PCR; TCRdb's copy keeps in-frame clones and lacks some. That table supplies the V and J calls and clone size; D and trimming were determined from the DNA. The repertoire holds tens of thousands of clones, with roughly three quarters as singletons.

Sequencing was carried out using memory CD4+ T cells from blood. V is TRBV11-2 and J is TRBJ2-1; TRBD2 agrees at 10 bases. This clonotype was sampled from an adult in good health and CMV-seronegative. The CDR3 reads CASSARTSGYNEQFF. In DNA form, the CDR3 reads TGTGCCAGCAGCGCGCGGACTAGCGGATACAATGAGCAGTTCTTC.